The rows below give T cell receptor beta chains drawn from one sample of a study of cytomegalovirus exposure and HLA in healthy donors. Generated by immunoSEQ multiplex PCR, the TCRdb table keeps only in-frame clones and is missing some. The sample contains approximately 140,000 clones, approximately 80% of which appear only once. The sample was PBMCs. The source is a woman aged 40 to 50 in good health and CMV-seropositive. CDR3s include the opening cysteine and the closing phenylalanine or tryptophan. Fields, in order: CDR3 length, clone size, J gene, D gene, V gene, CDR3 DNA, CDR3 protein. D genes are given only for firm matches. Rows may omit the clone size; those that give it use once, few, many or a size class.

14 NA TRBJ2-7 NA TRBV2 TGTGCCAGCAGATTCGAGCCCGTCTCCTACGAGCAGTACTTC CASRFEPVSYEQYF
16 NA TRBJ1-3 NA TRBV5-8 TGTGCCAGCAGCTTTCTGGGCCCCAGCTCTGGAAACACCATATATTTT CASSFLGPSSGNTIYF
14 few TRBJ1-5 NA TRBV9 TGTGCCAGCACCACGAAGGGGGATCGGCAGCCCCAGCATTTT CASTTKGDRQPQHF
15 NA TRBJ2-1 TRBD2 TRBV7-8 TGTGCCAGCAGCTTAGCCGGGACTAGTGAGAGTGAGCAGTTCTTC CASSLAGTSESEQFF
16 NA TRBJ2-1 TRBD1 TRBV4-1 TGCGCCAGCAGCCAAGACGGACAGGTACGCTACAATGAGCAGTTCTTC CASSQDGQVRYNEQFF
16 NA TRBJ1-1 NA TRBV28 TGTGCCAGCAGTTTAACGGGGCGGGGGCAAATGGCTGAAGCTTTCTTT CASSLTGRGQMAEAFF
14 NA TRBJ1-2 NA TRBV4-1 TGCGCCAGCAGCCAAGCGGGAGCTAACTATGGCTACACCTTC CASSQAGANYGYTF
14 NA TRBJ1-2 NA TRBV5-1 TGCGCCAGCAGCTTGGCGGGGGAGGGGTATGGCTACACCTTC CASSLAGEGYGYTF
14 NA TRBJ1-2 NA TRBV5-6 TGTGCCAGCACCCGTGGGGAGGGTTACTATGGCTACACCTTC CASTRGEGYYGYTF
14 NA TRBJ2-5 TRBD2 TRBV29-1 TGCAGCGTAGAGCTAGCGGGAGCGGGGGAGACCCAGTACTTC CSVELAGAGETQYF